This TCR beta chain is drawn from a study of blood T cell repertoires in COVID-19. The overall study: Nucleic acid was either cDNA or gDNA, and it came from T cells, B-cell-depleted T cells, or PBMCs.

Data came from immunoSEQ multiplex PCR; TCRdb stores just in-frame clones and leaves some out. The sample includes roughly 150,000 clones, approximately 78% of them seen just once. Only a few counts were recorded for this clone. V lost 4 bases, J lost 4 bases, and 9 bases stayed unmatched. Germline V lookup: CDR1 LNHNV, CDR2 YYDKDF (reference sequence). This CDR3 has 16 residues. The TCR originated in a man in his sixties who had recovered from COVID-19. The chain combines TRBV15 with TRBJ1-3; TRBD1 matches 8 bases. Material for sequencing was peripheral blood. The CDR3 region has the DNA TGTGCCACCAGCATAGACAGGGGCGAATCCGGAAACACCATATATTTT. It encodes CATSIDRGESGNTIYF. Looking up the rest from reference TRBV15 and TRBJ1-3 gives the full variable domain: DAMVIQNPRYQVTQFGKPVTLSCSQTLNHNVMYWYQQKSSQAPKLLFHYYDKDFNNEADTPDNFQSRRPNTSFCFLDIRSPGLGDTAMYLCATSIDRGESGNTIYFGEGSWLTVV.